The clone carrying this T cell receptor (beta chain) was seen more than once but under ten times. Its antigen is not known. Libraries for TCR beta were made by quantitative 5'-RACE with molecular barcodes. TCRdb fed the 5' RACE reads into MiXCR, producing one record per CDR3 protein. The repertoire holds approximately 300,000 distinct CDR3 sequences, with around 7.6% as singletons. This sample is part of a study of CD8 T cells in ankylosing spondylitis. The CDR3 sequence is 15 residues long. Germline values: CDR1 MNHNS, CDR2 SASEGT. Trimming left V 5 bases short and J 0 bases short, with 8 bases between. The study, taken as a whole, reports: Disease-linked clones bore a CD8+ phenotype, appearing relatively rarely in peripheral blood. Among TCR beta sequences, a motif of eight highly homologous variants appeared characteristic of ankylosing spondylitis blood. Earlier reports found some motif variants in synovial fluid and blood in reactive arthritis. Disease-linked clones reportedly showed significant enrichment in matched ankylosing spondylitis synovial fluid.

The sample consisted of blood, either unsorted or a sorted T cell fraction (not recorded which). The chain couples TRBV6-1 to TRBJ2-6; D not certain. This clonotype was obtained from a male donor with ankylosing spondylitis. The CDR3 DNA reads TGTGCCAGCAGTCGACTTAGCTCTGGGGCCAACGTCCTGACTTTC. Protein sequence: CASSRLSSGANVLTF.